This T cell receptor (beta chain) was captured by sequencing in a study of blood T cell repertoires in COVID-19 (dated by TCRdb to about 2020). Looking at the study overall: Samples covering the acute and convalescent phases of COVID-19 were provided by collaborators in the United States, Italy and Spain. The prospective study material was composed of cDNA or gDNA derived from T cells, B-cell-depleted T cells, or PBMCs. Deeply sampled blood TCRbeta repertoires from subjects exposed to, actively infected with, or recovered from COVID-19 were included in the dataset. The repertoires were released in a freely available public database intended as a resource for research on the immune response to SARS-CoV-2. Samples came from the ongoing ImmuneRACE study (first 160 participants) plus 1,254 subjects from 6 global collaborators. A de-identified subject ID, COVID-19 status, age in years and sex were almost always included in the sample metadata. Where available, HLA class I and class II types were taken from metadata supplied by the sample provider and were not determined by assay-based typing. What the study reported, not specific to this receptor: Clinical and demographic metadata were provided uncurated, with the amount varying by source and participant.

This clone has only one observation. Its target antigen remains unknown. No much larger clonotype is one base removed from it; base qualities were not supplied. The immunoSEQ Assay, a bias-controlled multiplex PCR, was used to amplify TCRbeta CDR3 regions from genomic DNA. The original pipeline was this. The number of nucleated cells in each sample was estimated from the amplification of reference gene primers within the assay. Sequence reads were collapsed and filtered to measure the absolute abundance of every unique TCRbeta CDR3 rearrangement. For each sample, productive Simpson clonality was calculated by taking the square root of Simpson's diversity index across productive rearrangements. The table was pulled from immuneACCESS by TCRdb, which kept in-frame rearrangements only. Such tables lose some clones; where checked, under half of the loss comes from unresolved V genes, and the rest has no known cause. V, J and clone size are taken as reported in that table, and D and trimming were inferred from the DNA itself. This sample has 160,000 or so clones in its table, and around 77% of those were observed once. The ten most abundant clones make up 6.5% to 7% of the sample.

Based on the germline V gene, the CDR1 and CDR2 sequences are SGHTA and FQGNSA. From the cysteine up to the phenylalanine, the CDR3 has a length of 15 residues. Here the CDR3 DNA is all that survives: 45 bases in frame from base 1. Germline trimming amounts to 5 bases on V and 4 bases on J, with 4 as the count of junction bases outside the gene matches. Whole blood was collected in K2EDTA tubes by collaborating institutions according to the institutions' own protocols. For TCRbeta analysis, collaborator samples were shipped as frozen whole blood, as isolated PBMCs, or as DNA extracted from either sample type.

Sequenced input: peripheral blood. The origin of this receptor is a man in his 70s with active or convalescent COVID-19. The chain joins TRBV7-2 to TRBJ1-4; the central 10 bases match TRBD1. The CDR3 corresponds to CASSPRTGGNEKLFF. The DNA sequence reads TGTGCCAGCAGCCCAAGGACAGGGGGTAATGAAAAACTGTTTTTT.